A single sample is the source of the 27 T cell receptor beta chains below, sequenced in a study of shared clonotypes between healthy human individuals. Terminally differentiated effector memory CD45RA+ cells were excluded by CCR7 positive selection of CD45RO-negative cells. Produced via immunoSEQ multiplex PCR; TCRdb's table is partial and in-frame only. This sample yields around 2.1 million clones, of which about 92% are seen a single time; 1.5% to 2% belongs to the top ten. Sequences were obtained from naive CD8+ T cells from PBMCs. The receptor set was obtained from a man aged 18 to 30 in good health. Some clones in this sample may be carry-over from other donors' samples.

V gene TRBV28 combines with J gene TRBJ1-1; D not certain. Trimming took off 5 bases at V and 4 bases at J, with 11 bases between the two ends. Per germline, CDR1 MDHEN and CDR2 SYDVKM. This CDR3 comprises 13 residues. CDR3 coding DNA: TGTGCCAGCAGTCTGGCGCGGGGCACTGAAGCTTTCTTT. This encodes CASSLARGTEAFF.

The CDR3 DNA follows: TGCGCCAGCAGCCACGTAACTAGCGGGTTCACAGATACGCAGTATTTT. It is translated as CASSHVTSGFTDTQYF. The chain uses TRBV4-1 and TRBJ2-3; 9 nucleotides align to TRBD2. The junction had 6 bases not matched to a gene; V was cut back by 3 bases and J by 2 bases. The CDR3 length is 16 residues. In germline, CDR1 is MGHRA, CDR2 YSYEKL.

In its sample, this clone was seen once. This chain connects TRBV5-6 to TRBJ2-6; either TRBD1 or TRBD2 may supply D (5 bases each). The V and J ends lost 5 bases and 1 base respectively, with 19 bases between them. The CDR3 consists of 18 residues. The germline CDR1 and CDR2 sequences are SGHDT and YYEEEE. CDR3 sequence: CASRNRDASLSGANVLTF. The CDR3 nucleotides are TGTGCCAGCAGAAACCGGGACGCAAGCTTATCTGGGGCCAACGTCCTGACTTTC. Full variable domain (remainder filled in from reference TRBV5-6 and TRBJ2-6): DAGVTQSPTHLIKTRGQQVTLRCSPKSGHDTVSWYQQALGQGPQFIFQYYEEEERQRGNFPDRFSGHQFPNYSSELNVNALLLGDSALYLCASRNRDASLSGANVLTFGAGSRLTVL.

This clone has only one observation. The rearrangement uses TRBV10-3 and TRBJ1-1; D unresolved. This CDR3 region has 14 residues. Germline assignment: CDR1 ENHRY and CDR2 SYGVKD. The germline V and J ends were trimmed by 3 bases and 1 base, with 9 bases remaining between them. In DNA form, the CDR3 reads TGTGCCATCAGTGACCCTGGGGAGAACACTGAAGCTTTCTTT. Amino acid sequence: CAISDPGENTEAFF.

The rearrangement links TRBV7-9 to TRBJ1-1; D unclear. Germline V gene sequence: CDR1 SEHNR, CDR2 FQNEAQ (reference sequence). Trimming left V 5 bases short and J 6 bases short, with 19 bases between. The CDR3 is 15 residues long. Written as DNA, the CDR3 is TGTGCCAGCAGCCCTCGGATAAGGGAGAGGGCTGAAGCTTTCTTT. Translation: CASSPRIRERAEAFF.

V gene TRBV7-9 combines with J gene TRBJ1-4, with D possibly matching TRBD1 (5 bases). This CDR3 contains 14 residues. Per the germline V gene, CDR1 is SEHNR and CDR2 is FQNEAQ (reference sequence). Trimming took 4 bases from V and 12 from J, leaving 18 bases between them. This chain's CDR3 is CASSSHVAGTELFF. DNA of the CDR3: TGTGCCAGCAGCTCACATGTGGCCGGGACGGAACTGTTTTTT.

The rearrangement joins TRBV9 to TRBJ2-7; the D gene is possibly TRBD2 (6 bases). V was pared by 0 bases and J by 3 bases, with 10 bases between. Germline V CDR1 and CDR2: SGDLS, YYNGEE. This CDR3 is 14 amino acids long. CDR3 coding DNA: TGTGCCAGCAGCGTAGGACTAGTTGGCTACGAGCAGTACTTC. This translates into CASSVGLVGYEQYF. The variable domain in full, with the rest retrieved from reference TRBV9 and TRBJ2-7, is DSGVTQTPKHLITATGQRVTLRCSPRSGDLSVYWYQQSLDQGLQFLIQYYNGEERAKGNILERFSAQQFPDLHSELNLSSLELGDSALYFCASSVGLVGYEQYFGPGTRLTVT.

The rearrangement links TRBV30 to TRBJ2-1; 10 nucleotides align to TRBD2. Germline values: CDR1 GTSNPN, CDR2 SVGIG (reference sequence). Unmatched junction bases numbered 18, after V lost 5 bases and J lost 2 bases. The CDR3 loop spans 19 amino acids. CDR3 region: CAWVRTSGLPPITYNEQFF. In DNA, the CDR3 is TGTGCCTGGGTCAGGACTAGCGGACTTCCCCCTATTACCTACAATGAGCAGTTCTTC.

The rearrangement uses TRBV13 and TRBJ2-5, with D unclear. The CDR3 runs to 11 residues. Trimming shortened V by 4 bases and J by 3 bases, and 3 bases separated the two germline ends. The germline CDR1 and CDR2 sequences are PRHDT and FYEKMQ (reference sequence). The CDR3 DNA reads as TGTGCCAGCAGCTCTAAAGAGACCCAGTACTTC. It translates to CASSSKETQYF.

The chain couples TRBV28 to TRBJ2-4; D unclear. Germline CDR1 reads MDHEN; CDR2 reads SYDVKM. V lost 7 bases and J 4 bases, leaving 11 bases between the germline ends. The CDR3 is 13 residues long. Here the CDR3 DNA reads TGTGCCAGCACTCCCCCCGGGAAAAACATTCAGTACTTC. Protein sequence: CASTPPGKNIQYF.

As to this clone: Other DNA sequences within the sample encode an identical CDR3. V usage is TRBV7-9 and J usage is TRBJ1-2; D may be TRBD1 (6 bases). Trimming stripped 5 bases from V and 8 bases from J, with 15 bases between. Germline V gives CDR1 SEHNR, CDR2 FQNEAQ (reference sequence). This CDR3 has 13 amino acids. The CDR3 loop is CASSLAGGEGYTF. The CDR3 DNA follows: TGTGCCAGCAGCCTGGCGGGGGGCGAGGGCTACACCTTC. The full variable domain, rest sourced from reference TRBV7-9 and TRBJ1-2, is DTGVSQNPRHKITKRGQNVTFRCDPISEHNRLYWYRQTLGQGPEFLTYFQNEAQLEKSRLLSDRFSAERPKGSFSTLEIQRTEQGDSAMYLCASSLAGGEGYTFGSGTRLTVV.

The chain recombines TRBV7-9 with TRBJ1-1; weak D call: TRBD1 (5 bases). The ends were cut back, 6 bases at V and 8 bases at J, with 22 bases in the middle. The CDR3 contains 15 residues. The germline gives CDR1 SEHNR, CDR2 FQNEAQ (reference sequence). CDR3 residues: CASSFNLQGREEAFF. CDR3 sequence (DNA): TGTGCCAGCAGTTTTAACCTCCAGGGTAGAGAAGAAGCTTTCTTT.

The V gene is TRBV27, the J gene TRBJ2-7; D might be TRBD1 (5 bases). The CDR3 consists of 15 residues. Trimming stripped 4 bases from V and 2 bases from J, with 15 bases between. Germline-derived CDR1 and CDR2 are MNHEY and SMNVEV (reference sequence). CDR3: CASSSLPDNTYEQYF. The CDR3 DNA reads TGTGCCAGCAGTTCTCTCCCGGACAACACCTACGAGCAGTACTTC.

The CDR3 spells CASSLVLAGGTSTDTQYF. For the CDR3, the DNA is TGTGCCAGCAGCTTAGTTCTAGCGGGAGGGACTAGCACAGATACGCAGTATTTT. V gene TRBV11-2 combines with J gene TRBJ2-3; 12 positions agree with TRBD2. Unmatched junction bases numbered 5, after V lost 1 base and J lost 0 bases. Germline lookup yields CDR1 SGHAT and CDR2 FQNNGV. The CDR3 has 18 amino acids.

The chain combines TRBV9 with TRBJ2-1; 7 nucleotides match TRBD1. CDR3 length equals 14 residues. J lost 7 bases, V lost 4 bases, and 8 bases had no gene match. Germline V gene sequence: CDR1 SGDLS, CDR2 YYNGEE. This CDR3 reads CASSQNPDRNEQFF. The CDR3 nucleotides read TGTGCCAGCAGCCAAAACCCGGACAGGAATGAGCAGTTCTTC. Looking up the rest from reference TRBV9 and TRBJ2-1 gives the full variable domain: DSGVTQTPKHLITATGQRVTLRCSPRSGDLSVYWYQQSLDQGLQFLIQYYNGEERAKGNILERFSAQQFPDLHSELNLSSLELGDSALYFCASSQNPDRNEQFFGPGTRLTVL.

The CDR3 loop reads CASSDSGTGYTEAFF. As DNA, the CDR3 is TGTGCCAGCAGTGATTCCGGGACAGGGTACACTGAAGCTTTCTTT. The chain couples TRBV25-1 to TRBJ1-1, with 9 bases fitting TRBD1. Germline V lookup: CDR1 MGHDK, CDR2 SYGVNS. This CDR3 is built from 15 residues. The junction had 5 bases not matched to a gene; V was cut back by 3 bases and J by 3 bases.

This clone was picked up a small number of times. The CDR3 loop reads CASLERVSGNTIYF. The CDR3, as DNA: TGTGCCTCCCTTGAGCGGGTCTCTGGAAACACCATATATTTT. The rearrangement joins TRBV30 to TRBJ1-3, with no clear D. Trimming removed 7 bases at V and 0 bases at J, with 13 bases between. There are 14 residues in the CDR3. Per germline, CDR1 GTSNPN and CDR2 SVGIG (reference sequence).

The chain combines TRBV21-1 with TRBJ2-1; the D call in the table, TRBD1, was not verified against the DNA. TRBV21-1 corresponds to a pseudogene. This CDR3 spans 19 amino acids. CDR3 in amino acids: CASSRLVTGLKRAYNEQFF. The CDR3, as DNA: TGTGCCAGCAGCAGACTAGTGACAGGGCTTAAGAGGGCTTACAATGAGCAGTTCTTC.

This sequence joins TRBV9 and TRBJ2-7, with D maybe TRBD1 (5 bases). The CDR3 is 15 amino acids. CDR1 and CDR2 (germline): SGDLS, YYNGEE. V was cut by 2 bases and J by 0 bases, with 12 bases left in between. The CDR3, as DNA: TGTGCCAGCAGCGTGGACGACAGTACCTCCTACGAGCAGTACTTC. Amino acids: CASSVDDSTSYEQYF.

The chain has TRBV11-3 and TRBJ2-7; D not certain. The V end was cut by 2 bases, the J end by 0 bases, with 8 bases between. Germline assignment: CDR1 SGHNT and CDR2 YENEEA. The CDR3 has 14 residues. CDR3 coding DNA: TGTGCCAGCAGCTTAAGGCGGAACTCCTACGAGCAGTACTTC. This encodes CASSLRRNSYEQYF.

J is TRBJ1-2 and V is TRBV4-1, with a weak D call TRBD1 (6 bases). Germline CDR1 reads MGHRA; CDR2 reads YSYEKL. V lost 4 bases and J 5 bases, leaving 14 bases between the germline ends. CDR3 length equals 14 residues. The CDR3 DNA follows: TGCGCCAGCAGCCGTCTAGAGGGGGAGTATGGCTACACCTTC. It translates to CASSRLEGEYGYTF.

The chain combines TRBV30 with TRBJ2-6; D may be TRBD2 (7 bases). Germline CDR1 and CDR2: GTSNPN and SVGIG (reference sequence). This CDR3 is built from 17 residues. V lost 8 bases and J lost 1, with 21 bases in between. The CDR3 loop reads CAGGRAGAVSGANVLTF. The CDR3 DNA follows: TGTGCCGGGGGGAGGGCAGGGGCGGTTTCTGGGGCCAACGTCCTGACTTTC.

This chain links TRBV7-3 with TRBJ2-2; 13 bases line up with TRBD2. Trimming cost V 4 bases and J 6 bases; bases outside gene matches: 14. The CDR3 is made up of 19 amino acids. Germline CDR1 and CDR2: SGHTA and FQGTGA. The CDR3 spells CASSSRLAGGPPPAGELFF. The DNA for the CDR3 is TGTGCCAGCAGCTCGAGACTAGCGGGAGGCCCCCCTCCCGCCGGGGAGCTGTTTTTT.

This clone was counted a single time. The chain couples TRBV7-3 to TRBJ2-1; possibly TRBD1 for D (6 bases). Trimming took off 7 bases at V and 7 bases at J, with 23 bases between the two ends. This CDR3 is built from 16 residues. CDR1 is SGHTA, CDR2 FQGTGA, per germline. Written as DNA, the CDR3 is TGTGCCAGCACCAATGACCCCCTGGACAGTATGAATGAGCAGTTCTTC. Translating gives CASTNDPLDSMNEQFF.

The table lists this clone with a few counts. The J gene is TRBJ1-2, the V gene TRBV9; D gene ambiguous. The CDR3 has 11 amino acids. V was shortened by 0 bases and J by 8 bases, with 5 bases between the two germline ends. CDR1 and CDR2 (germline): SGDLS, YYNGEE. In nucleotides, the CDR3 is TGTGCCAGCAGCGTAGGCACCGGCTACACCTTC. This sequence encodes CASSVGTGYTF. The complete variable domain, with remaining parts taken from reference TRBV9 and TRBJ1-2, reads DSGVTQTPKHLITATGQRVTLRCSPRSGDLSVYWYQQSLDQGLQFLIQYYNGEERAKGNILERFSAQQFPDLHSELNLSSLELGDSALYFCASSVGTGYTFGSGTRLTVV.

The chain employs TRBV9 and TRBJ2-2, with D perhaps matching TRBD2 (6 bases). The germline V gene has CDR1 SGDLS and CDR2 YYNGEE. The germline V and J ends were trimmed by 1 base and 0 bases, with 10 bases remaining between them. The CDR3 has 16 amino acids. The CDR3 region is CASSVWEVANTGELFF. The CDR3 DNA follows: TGTGCCAGCAGCGTATGGGAGGTTGCGAACACCGGGGAGCTGTTTTTT.

This rearrangement joins TRBV29-1 to TRBJ1-2; 7 bases agree with TRBD1. This CDR3 contains 15 residues. With 3 bases clipped from V and 4 bases from J, the junction kept 11 bases outside the gene matches. Germline V CDR1 and CDR2: SQVTM, ANQGSEA. In DNA form, the CDR3 reads TGCAGCGTTGAGGATGAACAGGGGTGGAGCTATGGCTACACCTTC. Translated: CSVEDEQGWSYGYTF.